One T cell receptor (beta chain) is described in this entry. Its target is not known. In making TCR cDNA, 5'RACE template switching added a universal primer site and UMIs to it. A single record per CDR3 protein comes from TCRdb applying MiXCR to the 5' RACE reads. Of approximately 150,000 distinct CDR3 sequences in the sample, approximately 9.9% were seen once. The data belong to a study of T cells after yellow fever vaccination. General study results and limits: Abundant bulk-population clonotypes could contaminate the FACS-sorted repertoires. Subsequent to the booster, the majority of primary-vaccination clones reappeared (less than 97% CD4, 70% to 90% CD8).

The CDR3 loop spans 16 amino acids. Trimming removed 3 bases from V and 0 bases from J, with 12 bases in between. Germline CDR1 LGHNA, CDR2 YSLEER. The chain carries TRBV4-3 and TRBJ2-1, with D hard to call. This clonotype was sampled from a man younger than 35 who received the YFV17D yellow fever vaccine. The sample consisted of CD8+ T cells sorted from PBMCs, taken 45 days after the yellow fever booster vaccination. The CDR3 loop reads CASSQDVSSSYNEQFF. The CDR3 DNA reads as TGCGCCAGCAGCCAGGACGTCTCGAGCTCCTACAATGAGCAGTTCTTC.